This TCR beta chain is drawn from a study of shared T cell receptors in the human thymus. The CDR3 spans 17 residues. The method was immunoSEQ multiplex PCR; TCRdb's version includes in-frame clones alone and lacks a portion of them. The sample consists of approximately 490,000 clones, approximately 78% of them appearing once. These same data were also listed under a study on human thymus T cells. Per that paper: The thymus tissue came from resections taken during corrective heart surgery. Usage of V and J genes appeared biased in thymic and blood repertoires.

The receptor was derived from a boy in the first two years of life with a congenital heart defect. Material for sequencing was thymocytes. V is TRBV21-1 and J is TRBJ2-7; no check of the table's D call, TRBD2, against the DNA was made. TRBV21-1 is labeled a pseudogene. CDR3 nucleotides: TGTGCCAGCAGCAAGGGGGGATTGGTCCGGGGTGGCTACGAGCAGTACTTC. It translates to CASSKGGLVRGGYEQYF.